These T cell receptor beta chains were read from a single sample in a study of PD-L1 blockade in urothelial cancer. The protocol was immunoSEQ multiplex PCR, while the TCRdb copy is restricted to in-frame clones and leaves out a portion. The sample has tens of thousands of clones, around 90% seen once; the top ten hold roughly 1.6%. Sequenced material: PBMCs, taken around atezolizumab (anti-PD-L1) treatment. Source of these receptors: a man aged 55 to 70 with urothelial cancer. Both conserved end residues are part of each CDR3. The order of the fields is CDR3 length, clone size, J gene, D gene, V gene, CDR3 protein, CDR3 DNA. The D gene is left open where the match is weak. Where a row states a size, it is once, few, many or the class of an expanded clone; other rows omit it.

>15|-|TRBJ2-7|TRBD1|TRBV7-2
CASSPTGQGAREQYF
TGTGCCAGCAGCCCAACCGGACAGGGGGCGCGGGAGCAGTACTTC
>13|-|TRBJ2-7|TRBD2|TRBV29-1
CSVLGLADYEQYF
TGCAGCGTCCTCGGACTAGCGGACTACGAGCAGTACTTC
>16|-|TRBJ2-2|TRBD1|TRBV7-9
CASSLDWTGPAGELFF
TGTGCCAGCAGCTTAGATTGGACAGGGCCGGCCGGGGAGCTGTTTTTT
>18|-|TRBJ2-1|TRBD2|TRBV10-3
CAISDRTSETSSYNEQFF
TGTGCCATCAGTGACCGGACTAGCGAGACGAGCTCCTACAATGAGCAGTTCTTC
>15|once|TRBJ2-6|-|TRBV5-1
CASSGTVSGANVLTF
TGCGCCAGCAGCGGAACAGTCTCTGGGGCCAACGTCCTGACTTTC
>13|once|TRBJ2-7|-|TRBV7-2
CASSLGGDYEQYF
TGTGCCAGCAGCTTAGGGGGCGACTACGAGCAGTACTTC
>14|-|TRBJ2-2|-|TRBV7-2
CASSLWGVTGELFF
TGTGCCAGCAGCTTATGGGGGGTCACCGGGGAGCTGTTTTTT
>15|-|TRBJ2-7|-|TRBV5-5
CASSLVGQGSYEQYF
TGTGCCAGCAGCTTGGTGGGTCAGGGAAGCTACGAGCAGTACTTC
>14|-|TRBJ2-1|TRBD2|TRBV6-6
CASGNLLAGDEQFF
TGTGCCAGCGGAAACCTTCTAGCGGGAGATGAGCAGTTCTTC
>14|-|TRBJ1-5|-|TRBV5-1
CASSTGQPNQPQHF
TGCGCCAGCAGCACCGGACAGCCCAATCAGCCCCAGCATTTT
>15|-|TRBJ1-5|-|TRBV5-6
CASSPTRGTNQPQHF
TGTGCCAGCAGCCCGACTCGGGGTACCAATCAGCCCCAGCATTTT
>13|-|TRBJ2-7|TRBD1|TRBV10-3
CAISERTGHEQYF
TGTGCCATCAGTGAGAGGACAGGGCACGAGCAGTACTTC
>17|-|TRBJ2-6|-|TRBV18
CASTPSGVSVGANVLTF
TGTGCCAGCACCCCGTCGGGGGTTTCGGTTGGGGCCAACGTCCTGACTTTC
>18|-|TRBJ1-5|-|TRBV15
CATSRDRETRESNQPQHF
TGTGCCACCAGCAGAGATCGGGAGACACGTGAGAGCAATCAGCCCCAGCATTTT